What follows are 13 T cell receptor beta chains derived from one specimen sequenced in a study of a mutant IDH1 vaccine in newly diagnosed glioma. The protocol was immunoSEQ multiplex PCR, while the TCRdb copy is restricted to in-frame clones and leaves out a portion. The profile shows tens of thousands of clones, roughly 74% of them singletons. Documented time point: week 5, during vaccination. In the vaccine, a single dose held 300 ug of the mutant IDH1 20-mer peptide, along with topical imiquimod. For these TCRs, the target antigens are not known. The sample consisted of PBMCs, taken from a glioma patient whose treatment included an IDH1 peptide vaccine. The receptors come from a middle-aged man with glioma.

This rearrangement joins TRBV6-1 to TRBJ2-1; TRBD1 might be the D (6 bases). The CDR3 is 14 amino acids. Germline CDR1 reads MNHNS; CDR2 reads SASEGT. Deletions cut 1 base from V and 8 bases from J, with 12 bases between. The CDR3 DNA follows: TGTGCCAGCAGTGAAGGGACAGTTAGCGATGAGCAGTTCTTC. Translated: CASSEGTVSDEQFF.

A single count supports this clone. V and J are TRBV7-2 and TRBJ1-2; no clear D gene. CDR1 is SGHTA and CDR2 is FQGNSA in the germline V gene. The CDR3 sequence is 12 residues long. Trimming removed 5 bases from V and 7 bases from J, with 11 bases in between. The CDR3 protein is CASSVDIRGYTF. CDR3 DNA sequence: TGTGCCAGCAGCGTAGACATTCGTGGCTACACCTTC.

This chain connects TRBV9 to TRBJ2-7; 7 bases match TRBD1. V lost 4 bases to trimming and J lost 2 bases; unmatched junction nucleotides: 3. The germline V gene has CDR1 SGDLS and CDR2 YYNGEE. CDR3 length: 13 amino acids. The CDR3 nucleotides read TGTGCCAGCAGCACGGGACAGCCCTACGAGCAGTACTTC. It translates to CASSTGQPYEQYF.

The V call is TRBV29-1, the J call TRBJ1-1; D is possibly TRBD1 (5 bases). V was shortened by 1 base and J by 5 bases, with 11 bases between the two germline ends. The CDR3 is 13 residues long. Germline CDR1 SQVTM, CDR2 ANQGSEA. The CDR3 loop is CSVEALQGTEAFF. DNA for the CDR3: TGCAGCGTTGAAGCCCTCCAGGGAACTGAAGCTTTCTTT.

This chain connects TRBV7-6 to TRBJ1-4; D is undetermined. CDR1 and CDR2 from the germline V gene are SGHVS and FNYEAQ. The CDR3 is made up of 14 amino acids. V lost 2 bases and J 0 bases, leaving 4 bases between the germline ends. The CDR3 reads CASSLQATNEKLFF. In DNA form, the CDR3 reads TGTGCCAGCAGCTTACAGGCAACTAATGAAAAACTGTTTTTT.

For this clone: Other DNA variants within this sample encode the same CDR3. CDR3 DNA sequence: TGCAGCGGGCTGACAGGGAGAGAGACCCAGTACTTC. Its translation is CSGLTGRETQYF. The rearrangement links TRBV29-1 to TRBJ2-5; 7 nucleotides match TRBD1. The V segment lost 7 bases and the J segment 4 bases; nucleotides outside the gene matches: 6. This CDR3 region has 12 residues. Germline lookup yields CDR1 SQVTM and CDR2 ANQGSEA.

This chain uses TRBV6-5 with TRBJ2-7; D might be TRBD1 or TRBD2, each matching 6 bases. The V gene's germline CDR1 is MNHEY and CDR2 SVGAGI. V was shortened by 4 bases and J by 2 bases, with 12 bases between the two germline ends. The CDR3 has 14 residues. In nucleotides, the CDR3 is TGTGCCAGCAGTTCTCGGGGGACACCCTACGAGCAGTACTTC. It codes for CASSSRGTPYEQYF.

The chain is built from TRBV5-1 and TRBJ1-1, with D tentatively TRBD1 (5 bases). Per germline, CDR1 SGHRS and CDR2 YFSETQ. The CDR3 covers 16 residues. Trimming cost V 0 bases and J 0 bases, with 12 bases left between them. CDR3 DNA: TGCGCCAGCAGCTTGGAGGAGGGGCTCATGAACACTGAAGCTTTCTTT. Amino acid sequence: CASSLEEGLMNTEAFF.

The J gene is TRBJ2-3, the V gene TRBV5-4, with D possibly TRBD1 on 5 matching bases. Trimming cost V 4 bases and J 4 bases, with 16 bases left between them. The CDR3 consists of 15 residues. CDR1 and CDR2 from the germline V gene are SGHNT and YYREEE (reference sequence). The CDR3 reads CASSPFDSEADTQYF. In nucleotides, the CDR3 is TGTGCCAGCAGCCCCTTTGACAGCGAGGCAGATACGCAGTATTTT.

This clone ranks as medium-sized. V is TRBV7-9 and J is TRBJ2-1, with D possibly matching TRBD2 (5 bases). V was trimmed by 5 bases and J by 5 bases, leaving 19 bases between them. The CDR3 has 16 residues. Germline CDR1 SEHNR, CDR2 FQNEAQ (reference sequence). The CDR3 DNA reads as TGTGCCAGCAGCCTGATTGGGGAGAGTAAAAACAATGAGCAGTTCTTC. Amino acids: CASSLIGESKNNEQFF.

The chain joins TRBV9 to TRBJ1-3; 10 positions agree with TRBD1. V dropped 3 bases and J dropped 4; count of bases not matched to a gene: 4. Germline V gives CDR1 SGDLS, CDR2 YYNGEE. The CDR3 is 15 amino acids. CDR3 in DNA: TGTGCCAGCAGCGAGACAGGGGGCGCCGGAAACACCATATATTTT. It codes for CASSETGGAGNTIYF.

The chain links TRBV5-6 to TRBJ2-3; 7 bases are a match to TRBD1. Trimming took 5 bases from V and 5 from J; bases not matched to a gene: 2. The germline V gene has CDR1 SGHDT and CDR2 YYEEEE. This CDR3 is built from 12 residues. CDR3 region: CASRTGEDTQYF. The CDR3 bases are TGTGCCAGCAGAACAGGGGAAGATACGCAGTATTTT.

In its sample, this clone was seen a few times. The genes are TRBV7-8 and TRBJ2-7; 10 bases fit TRBD2. Germline values: CDR1 SGHVS, CDR2 FQNEAQ. J was trimmed by 0 bases and V by 5 bases; bases with no gene match: 7. This CDR3 has 16 residues. CDR3 DNA: TGTGCCAGCAGCCAGACTAGCGGGCGAAGCTCCTACGAGCAGTACTTC. Residues: CASSQTSGRSSYEQYF.